Listed here are 8 T cell receptor beta chains from one sample, sequenced in a study of human T cells and chemical hapten exposure. As for time point: patch test 1, 2 weeks after DPC sensitization. Treatment in this sample: therapeutic diphenylcyclopropenone sensitization with weekly scalp DPC. TCRdb processed the RACE reads anew with MiXCR; each CDR3 protein has one entry. The data hold about 120,000 distinct CDR3 sequences, with about an eighth observed a single time. The sequenced sample was whole blood, obtained in connection with sensitization to the hapten diphenylcyclopropenone (DPC). The receptors were gathered from a man younger than 30 with alopecia areata. Some clones in this sample may be carry-over from other donors' samples.

The V call is TRBV3-1, the J call TRBJ1-1; D is uncertain. This CDR3 region has 12 residues. CDR1 is LGHDT, CDR2 YNNKEL, per germline (reference sequence). V gave up 3 bases and J gave up 3 bases, with 5 bases separating them. The CDR3 sequence is CASSQAYTEAFF. The CDR3 nucleotides read TGTGCCAGCAGCCAGGCTTACACTGAAGCTTTCTTT. The whole variable domain, remainder taken from reference TRBV3-1 and TRBJ1-1, is DTAVSQTPKYLVTQMGNDKSIKCEQNLGHDTMYWYKQDSKKFLKIMFSYNNKELIINETVPNRFSPKSPDKAHLNLHINSLELGDSAVYFCASSQAYTEAFFGQGTRLTVV.

This clonotype was seen more than once but under ten times. The chain couples TRBV28 to TRBJ1-1, with D hard to call. CDR1 MDHEN and CDR2 SYDVKM come from the germline V gene. The CDR3 contains 16 residues. V lost 3 bases and J lost 7, with 21 bases in between. CDR3 sequence: CASSFKSFGISREAFF. CDR3 nucleotides: TGTGCCAGCAGTTTTAAGTCGTTCGGAATTAGCCGTGAAGCTTTCTTT.

V gene TRBV6-5 combines with J gene TRBJ2-1; 9 bases map to TRBD2. J was trimmed by 6 bases and V by 2 bases; bases with no gene match: 2. Germline V gene data show CDR1 as MNHEY and CDR2 as SVGAGI. This CDR3 contains 14 residues. Here the CDR3 reads CASSYGTSFNEQFF. The CDR3, as DNA: TGTGCCAGCAGTTACGGGACTAGCTTCAATGAGCAGTTCTTC.

This clonotype occurred many times. The chain has TRBV18 and TRBJ2-2; tentative D call: TRBD2 (5 bases). The CDR3 totals 14 residues. Germline V gene data show CDR1 as KGHSH and CDR2 as LQKENI. V lost 2 bases and J 2 bases, leaving 6 bases between the germline ends. CDR3 loop: CASSPGGNTGELFF. The DNA for the CDR3 is TGTGCCAGCTCACCAGGAGGTAACACCGGGGAGCTGTTTTTT. Full variable domain (rest looked up from reference TRBV18 and TRBJ2-2): NAGVMQNPRHLVRRRGQEARLRCSPMKGHSHVYWYRQLPEEGLKFMVYLQKENIIDESGMPKERFSAEFPKEGPSILRIQQVVRGDSAAYFCASSPGGNTGELFFGEGSRLTVL.

At least ten counts were recorded for this clonotype. This chain joins TRBV7-9 and TRBJ2-1; TRBD1 might be the D (5 bases). The CDR3 extends over 12 amino acids. Germline-derived CDR1 and CDR2 are SEHNR and FQNEAQ (reference sequence). Trimming stripped 4 bases from V and 9 bases from J, with 10 bases between. The CDR3 nucleotides are TGTGCCAGCAGCTCGGATGGGGCTGAGCAGTTCTTC. It specifies CASSSDGAEQFF.

This clonotype was seen repeatedly, ten times or more. The chain combines TRBV7-9 with TRBJ2-1; D is perhaps TRBD1 (6 bases). The germline V and J ends were trimmed by 4 bases and 6 bases, with 13 bases remaining between them. The germline CDR1 and CDR2 sequences are SEHNR and FQNEAQ (reference sequence). The length of the CDR3 is 14 residues. CDR3 coding DNA: TGTGCCAGCAGCTCATGGACAGAAGGCAATGAGCAGTTCTTC. Protein sequence: CASSSWTEGNEQFF.

This clonotype was picked up a small number of times. The chain recombines TRBV9 with TRBJ2-5, with D possibly matching TRBD1 (5 bases). The CDR3 is made up of 14 amino acids. The germline V gene has CDR1 SGDLS and CDR2 YYNGEE. Trimming shortened V by 0 bases and J by 5 bases, and 11 bases separated the two germline ends. CDR3 residues: CASSVDGGAETQYF. For the CDR3, the DNA is TGTGCCAGCAGCGTAGATGGTGGGGCCGAGACCCAGTACTTC.

The sample holds many counts of this clonotype. J is TRBJ1-6 and V is TRBV5-1; D perhaps matches TRBD1 (6 bases). The length of the CDR3 is 17 residues. CDR1 SGHRS and CDR2 YFSETQ come from the germline V gene. V gave up 3 bases and J gave up 6 bases, with 19 bases separating them. CDR3 amino acids: CASSYGGTPLGNSPLHF. The CDR3 coding sequence is TGCGCCAGCAGCTATGGGGGCACCCCGCTGGGTAATTCACCCCTCCACTTT.